A selection of T cell receptor beta chains follows, all from one sample in a study of T-cell memory formation after mild COVID-19. TCRdb reprocessed the 5' RACE reads via MiXCR and lists one record per CDR3 protein. The data show fewer than 250,000 distinct CDR3 sequences, 15% to 20% seen once. Sequenced input: PBMCs or a T cell subset sorted from them (not recorded which). All receptors come from an adult woman who had mild COVID-19 (a few samples of this study predate the infection). Cell type and time point are not known. Each CDR3 is given with its conserved first and last residue. The D gene is left open where the match is weak. Clone size is stated in some rows and not others, as once, few, many or a class when expanded.

TRBV10-3,TRBJ1-4,-,-,CAISEAFNEKLFF,TGTGCCATCAGTGAGGCCTTTAATGAAAAACTGTTTTTT
TRBV5-4,TRBJ2-1,-,-,CASSLRDREQFF,TGTGCCAGCAGCTTACGGGACCGAGAGCAGTTCTTC
TRBV20-1,TRBJ2-2,many,-,CSARVPARGTGELFF,TGCAGTGCTAGAGTCCCCGCCAGGGGCACCGGGGAGCTGTTTTTT
TRBV5-1,TRBJ1-3,many,-,CASSLGPTASGNTIYF,TGCGCCAGCAGCTTGGGACCTACCGCTTCTGGAAACACCATATATTTT
TRBV20-1,TRBJ2-3,few,-,CSARVSLATTQYF,TGCAGTGCTAGAGTCTCTCTAGCGACTACGCAGTATTTT
TRBV7-3,TRBJ2-1,-,TRBD2,CASSSGAGRYNEQFF,TGTGCCAGCAGCTCAGGAGCGGGGCGGTACAATGAGCAGTTCTTC
TRBV3-1,TRBJ2-7,few,TRBD2,CASRLTSGYEQYF,TGTGCCAGCAGGTTGACTAGCGGCTACGAGCAGTACTTC
TRBV7-2,TRBJ2-7,-,TRBD1,CASSLDRGAYEQYF,TGTGCCAGCAGCCTGGACAGGGGGGCCTACGAGCAGTACTTC
TRBV11-3,TRBJ2-1,-,TRBD2,CASSTRLAETEQFF,TGTGCCAGCAGCACCCGACTAGCGGAGACTGAGCAGTTCTTC
TRBV4-3,TRBJ2-1,-,-,CASSQRPGPTGDEQFF,TGCGCCAGCAGCCAAAGGCCCGGCCCAACGGGCGATGAGCAGTTCTTC
TRBV4-2,TRBJ2-7,few,-,CASSQYPGTSTYEQYF,TGTGCCAGCAGCCAGTATCCCGGGACCTCTACCTACGAGCAGTACTTC